By sample share, the clone carrying this TCR beta chain is large (0.1 to 1%). Antigen specificity is unknown. Trimming stripped 3 bases from V and 1 base from J, with 13 bases between. CDR3 length equals 15 residues. The data stem from a study of metastatic and nonmetastatic thyroid tumors. Background on the study: The study looked at repertoires side by side in blood and in tumor or nodule tissue from malignant and benign thyroid patients.

General study points: A significant increase in TCR beta diversity was reportedly seen in malignant thyroid tumors relative to benign nodules, in blood and tumor.

In the original processing: The study took CDR3 differences across clinicopathological groups and made a distant-metastasis classifier for papillary thyroid cancer from them. MiXCR reprocessed the PCR reads for TCRdb. Here the V and J calls rest on TCRdb's processing, not on the authors' analysis. The sample lists 15,000 to 19,000 clones, around 3.8% seen once, with under 25% in the top ten. Prior to thyroid surgery, none of the patients had received any treatment. The clonotype comes from a female donor with papillary thyroid cancer or a benign thyroid nodule (not recorded which). Some clones in this sample may be carry-over from other donors' samples. Sequencing input: tumor tissue. J is TRBJ2-7 and V is TRBV12-3 or TRBV12-4, with D perhaps being TRBD1 or TRBD2 (7 bases each). The CDR3 loop is CASSLYQGGSYEQYF. CDR3 DNA sequence: TGTGCCAGCAGTTTGTACCAGGGGGGGTCCTACGAGCAGTACTTC.